This entry lists 28 T cell receptor beta chains sequenced from one sample in a study of STAT3 mutations in large granular lymphocyte leukemia. Study-wide points: In T-cell large granular lymphocyte leukemia, about half of patients showed multiple immunodominant subclonotypes.

Generated by immunoSEQ multiplex PCR, the TCRdb table keeps only in-frame clones and is missing some. The sample records about 16,000 clones, 80% to 90% being singletons. No antigen has been assigned to these receptors. The sequenced sample was peripheral blood mononuclear cells. These TCRs come from a man between 50 and 59 years old with T-cell large granular lymphocyte leukemia. Some clones in this sample may be carry-over from other donors' samples.

This clone was seen just once. V and J are TRBV4-3 and TRBJ2-7, with 10 bases fitting TRBD1. V was pared by 4 bases and J by 12 bases, with 12 bases of the junction left unmatched. Germline V gene data show CDR1 as LGHNA and CDR2 as YSLEER. This CDR3 is built from 14 residues. CDR3 nucleotides: TGCGCCAGCAGCCGAGGACAGGGGGTTCCCGCTTTGTACTTC. Translated: CASSRGQGVPALYF.

The gene calls are TRBV14 and TRBJ2-1; D may correspond to TRBD1 or TRBD2 (5 bases each). The CDR3 extends over 18 amino acids. V lost 4 bases to trimming and J lost 2 bases, with 21 bases between them. Germline-derived CDR1 and CDR2 are SGHDN and FVKESK. As DNA, the CDR3 is TGTGCCAGCAGCCGAGCCGGCTGGGGGAGTAATCCCTACAATGAGCAGTTCTTC. It encodes CASSRAGWGSNPYNEQFF. The full variable domain, rest sourced from reference TRBV14 and TRBJ2-1, is EAGVTQFPSHSVIEKGQTVTLRCDPISGHDNLYWYRRVMGKEIKFLLHFVKESKQDESGMPNNRFLAERTGGTYSTLKVQPAELEDSGVYFCASSRAGWGSNPYNEQFFGPGTRLTVL.

The V call is TRBV9, the J call TRBJ2-6; D remains unclear. The ends were cut back, 4 bases at V and 6 bases at J, with 5 bases in the middle. In germline, CDR1 is SGDLS, CDR2 YYNGEE. The CDR3 has 12 amino acids. The CDR3 protein is CASSSSANVLTF. CDR3 coding DNA: TGTGCCAGCAGCTCCTCGGCCAACGTCCTGACTTTC.

The chain joins TRBV10-3 to TRBJ2-7, with D perhaps matching TRBD2 (6 bases). The CDR3 runs 15 residues. V lost 2 bases and J lost 2, with 13 bases in between. The germline gives CDR1 ENHRY, CDR2 SYGVKD. Written as DNA, the CDR3 is TGTGCCATCAGTGAGCTGGGGGGTTCGACCTACGAGCAGTACTTC. It encodes CAISELGGSTYEQYF.

The rearrangement joins TRBV5-1 to TRBJ2-1; possibly TRBD2 for D (5 bases). V shed 0 bases and J shed 7 bases, with 14 bases lying between them. The CDR3 consists of 15 residues. Germline CDR1 and CDR2: SGHRS and YFSETQ. CDR3 amino acids: CASSLAMVGGNEQFF. The CDR3, as DNA: TGCGCCAGCAGCTTGGCGATGGTAGGCGGGAATGAGCAGTTCTTC.

This clone has just a few counts. The rearrangement joins TRBV5-1 to TRBJ1-2; D remains ambiguous. The CDR3 consists of 14 residues. Germline CDR1 SGHRS, CDR2 YFSETQ. V lost 0 bases and J lost 4, with 10 bases in between. The CDR3 DNA follows: TGCGCCAGCAGCTTGGAGGCCAGCGGCTATGGCTACACCTTC. Its translation: CASSLEASGYGYTF. Variable domain in full (rest from reference TRBV5-1 and TRBJ1-2): KAGVTQTPRYLIKTRGQQVTLSCSPISGHRSVSWYQQTPGQGLQFLFEYFSETQRNKGNFPGRFSGRQFSNSRSEMNVSTLELGDSALYLCASSLEASGYGYTFGSGTRLTVV.

The chain has TRBV6-5 and TRBJ2-7; D possibly corresponds to TRBD1 (6 bases). V lost 5 bases, J lost 2 bases, and 10 bases lay in between. Germline CDR1 MNHEY, CDR2 SVGAGI. CDR3 size: 13 residues. The CDR3 region is CASSRDTPYEQYF. Here the CDR3 DNA reads TGTGCCAGCAGTCGGGACACCCCCTACGAGCAGTACTTC.

This chain connects TRBV5-1 to TRBJ2-2; TRBD2 is a possible D gene (5 bases). This CDR3 spans 17 amino acids. In germline, CDR1 is SGHRS, CDR2 YFSETQ. The V end was cut by 3 bases, the J end by 6 bases, with 21 bases between. CDR3 region: CASSYFPPGSLAGELFF. Written as DNA, the CDR3 is TGCGCCAGCAGCTATTTCCCACCGGGATCCCTCGCCGGGGAGCTGTTTTTT.

This clone was recorded only once. V is TRBV5-1 and J is TRBJ1-3; 7 bases align to TRBD1. The CDR3 runs to 16 residues. Germline loops: CDR1 SGHRS, CDR2 YFSETQ. V lost 0 bases and J lost 0; bases outside the gene matches: 3. The CDR3 region is CASSLGGGPSGNTIYF. CDR3 DNA: TGCGCCAGCAGCTTGGGAGGGGGCCCCTCTGGAAACACCATATATTTT.

This clone has a single count. The junction departs from the called germline gene at one end, perhaps through a read error. This chain links TRBV2 with TRBJ1-6, with D unresolved. The CDR3 has 12 residues. CDR1 and CDR2 from the germline V gene are SNHLY and FYNNEI. The chain's CDR3 is CASSDEAVPGQF. The CDR3 coding sequence is TGTGCCAGCAGTGATGAGGCAGTTCCGGGCCAGTTT.

The table lists this clone with a few counts. The chain carries TRBV7-7 and TRBJ1-3; D gene ambiguous. CDR1 is SSHAT, CDR2 FNYEAQ, per germline (reference sequence). V shed 1 base and J shed 3 bases, with 4 bases lying between them. This CDR3 comprises 13 residues. CDR3 residues: CASSLGLGNTIYF. The CDR3 DNA reads as TGTGCCAGCAGCTTAGGCCTTGGAAACACCATATATTTT.

This clone occurred once. The chain has TRBV5-1 and TRBJ2-3, with D tentatively TRBD2 (6 bases). The ends were cut back, 5 bases at V and 6 bases at J, with 16 bases in the middle. The CDR3 is 14 amino acids. The V gene's germline CDR1 is SGHRS and CDR2 YFSETQ. The CDR3 sequence is CASRGGEPVDTQYF. For the CDR3, the DNA is TGCGCCAGCAGGGGGGGTGAACCTGTTGATACGCAGTATTTT.

This chain joins TRBV18 and TRBJ1-1, with a tentative D call TRBD1 (5 bases). This CDR3 contains 12 residues. Germline CDR1 is KGHSH and CDR2 is LQKENI. V lost 4 bases and J lost 7, with 10 bases in between. The DNA for the CDR3 is TGTGCCAGCTCACAACAGGCCCGTGAAGCTTTCTTT. Amino acids: CASSQQAREAFF.

The J gene is TRBJ2-5, the V gene TRBV5-1; 14 nucleotides line up with TRBD2. Germline trimming cut 3 bases from V and 3 bases from J; bases unmatched to any gene: 7. CDR3 length equals 17 residues. Germline CDR1 and CDR2: SGHRS and YFSETQ. In DNA form, the CDR3 reads TGCGCCAGCAGCTCCGGACTAGCGGGGGGAAAAGAAGAGACCCAGTACTTC. Translation gives CASSSGLAGGKEETQYF.

The V gene is TRBV10-3, the J gene TRBJ2-3, with D tentatively TRBD1 (5 bases). The V end lost 4 bases, the J end lost 4 bases, and 15 bases lay between the germline ends. This CDR3 has 15 amino acids. Germline loops: CDR1 ENHRY, CDR2 SYGVKD. The CDR3 loop reads CAISGRGPPADTQYF. CDR3 bases: TGTGCCATCAGTGGTAGGGGTCCCCCCGCAGATACGCAGTATTTT.

V and J are TRBV6-5 and TRBJ2-1, with 9 bases identical to TRBD1. Germline V lookup: CDR1 MNHEY, CDR2 SVGAGI. This CDR3 comprises 14 residues. J gave up 6 bases and V 5 bases, and 5 bases lay outside the gene matches. The CDR3 spells CASSEQGARNEQFF. In nucleotides, the CDR3 is TGTGCCAGCAGTGAACAGGGGGCGCGCAATGAGCAGTTCTTC.

The sample holds a few counts of this clone. The chain carries TRBV5-1 and TRBJ2-1; TRBD1 matches 9 bases. The trim removed 3 bases at V and 7 bases at J, leaving 8 bases unmatched. Germline V CDR1 and CDR2: SGHRS, YFSETQ. CDR3 length equals 15 residues. CDR3 sequence (DNA): TGCGCCAGCAGCTATCGGACAGGGGAGGTGAATGAGCAGTTCTTC. Protein: CASSYRTGEVNEQFF. Based on the CDR3 plus reference TRBV5-1 and TRBJ2-1, the full variable domain is KAGVTQTPRYLIKTRGQQVTLSCSPISGHRSVSWYQQTPGQGLQFLFEYFSETQRNKGNFPGRFSGRQFSNSRSEMNVSTLELGDSALYLCASSYRTGEVNEQFFGPGTRLTVL.

V usage is TRBV5-6 and J usage is TRBJ2-2; D is possibly TRBD1 (6 bases). Per germline, CDR1 SGHDT and CDR2 YYEEEE. The CDR3 sequence is 17 residues long. Trimming pared 1 base from V and 2 bases from J, leaving 15 bases between. CDR3 loop: CASSLFLFRGNTGELFF. CDR3 nucleotides: TGTGCCAGCAGCTTGTTTTTGTTCAGGGGCAACACCGGGGAGCTGTTTTTT.

The chain recombines TRBV13 with TRBJ2-7; no clear D gene. V shed 0 bases and J shed 1 base, with 7 bases lying between them. This CDR3 is built from 14 residues. Germline lookup yields CDR1 PRHDT and CDR2 FYEKMQ (reference sequence). The CDR3 nucleotides read TGTGCCAGCAGCTTAGGCTCCAGGTCCTACGAGCAGTACTTC. It is translated as CASSLGSRSYEQYF.

This chain joins TRBV28 and TRBJ2-5; 10 bases map to TRBD2. The germline gives CDR1 MDHEN, CDR2 SYDVKM. Unmatched junction bases numbered 8, after V lost 5 bases and J lost 2 bases. The CDR3 extends over 16 amino acids. The chain's CDR3 is CASSPPASGSQETQYF. In nucleotides, the CDR3 is TGTGCCAGCAGTCCACCCGCTAGCGGGAGTCAAGAGACCCAGTACTTC.

The genes are TRBV27 and TRBJ2-7, with D possibly being TRBD2 (6 bases). Trimming removed 5 bases from V and 3 bases from J, with 17 bases in between. CDR1 MNHEY and CDR2 SMNVEV come from the germline V gene (reference sequence). The CDR3 runs to 15 residues. The CDR3, as DNA: TGTGCCAGCAGTCTACTAGGCGGGAAACACTACGAGCAGTACTTC. The encoded protein is CASSLLGGKHYEQYF.

V is TRBV25-1 and J is TRBJ2-4, with 8 bases matching TRBD2. Germline values: CDR1 MGHDK, CDR2 SYGVNS. The CDR3 is 17 amino acids. With 3 bases clipped from V and 7 bases from J, the junction kept 14 bases outside the gene matches. The CDR3 loop reads CASSDREGEYSGNIQYF. The CDR3 nucleotides read TGTGCCAGCAGTGATCGGGAGGGGGAGTATTCGGGGAACATTCAGTACTTC.

This clone was picked up a small number of times. This chain's CDR3 is CASSSGGIETQYF. In nucleotides, the CDR3 is TGTGCTAGTAGTAGCGGGGGGATTGAGACCCAGTACTTC. The chain couples TRBV7-7 to TRBJ2-5; TRBD2 aligns across 10 bases. CDR3 length: 13 amino acids. From germline, CDR1 is SSHAT and CDR2 FNYEAQ (reference sequence).

V is TRBV28 and J is TRBJ1-5, with D tentatively TRBD1 (6 bases). This CDR3 is 18 amino acids long. Trimming shortened V by 6 bases and J by 2 bases, and 23 bases separated the two germline ends. Germline CDR1 reads MDHEN; CDR2 reads SYDVKM. The CDR3 is CASRLTPRGGRGNQPQHF. CDR3 coding DNA: TGTGCCAGCAGACTTACTCCCCGAGGGGGAAGGGGCAATCAGCCCCAGCATTTT.

The chain employs TRBV9 and TRBJ1-4; TRBD1 matches at 11 bases. J was trimmed by 4 bases and V by 3 bases; bases with no gene match: 5. The CDR3 is 16 residues long. Germline CDR1 and CDR2: SGDLS and YYNGEE. The CDR3 loop is CASSAGQGALNEKLFF. For the CDR3, the DNA is TGTGCCAGCAGCGCAGGACAGGGGGCCCTTAATGAAAAACTGTTTTTT.

J is TRBJ1-1 and V is TRBV7-9; no clear D gene. CDR3 length: 16 residues. V shed 1 base and J shed 4 bases, with 16 bases lying between them. The germline CDR1 and CDR2 sequences are SEHNR and FQNEAQ (reference sequence). The CDR3 DNA sequence: TGTGCCAGCAGCTTAGGAAGGGCGGGTTGGGGCACTGAAGCTTTCTTT. Residues: CASSLGRAGWGTEAFF. Filled out from reference TRBV7-9 and TRBJ1-1, the complete variable domain reads DTGVSQNPRHKITKRGQNVTFRCDPISEHNRLYWYRQTLGQGPEFLTYFQNEAQLEKSRLLSDRFSAERPKGSFSTLEIQRTEQGDSAMYLCASSLGRAGWGTEAFFGQGTRLTVV.

The chain employs TRBV4-2 and TRBJ2-3; D not certain. The CDR3 length is 19 residues. The germline V gene encodes CDR1 LGHNA and CDR2 YNFKEQ. Between the trimmed V and J ends, which lost 0 bases and 4 bases, there was a span of 23 bases. The CDR3 DNA reads TGTGCCAGCAGCCAAGATCTAGACGGTCCCAACACATTGTCAGATACGCAGTATTTT. This translates into CASSQDLDGPNTLSDTQYF.

The V and J genes are TRBV7-9 and TRBJ2-2; 9 nucleotides match TRBD1. The CDR3 is made up of 14 amino acids. Looked up from germline, CDR1 is SEHNR and CDR2 is FQNEAQ (reference sequence). CDR3 loop: CAPGGTGLTGELFF. CDR3 nucleotide sequence: TGTGCGCCCGGTGGGACAGGGCTAACCGGGGAGCTGTTTTTT.